Following are 11 T cell receptor beta chains from one sample sequenced in a study of OX40 agonist ivuxolimab in advanced cancers. The data were produced by immunoSEQ multiplex PCR, yet TCRdb's version contains in-frame clones alone and is incomplete. The sample lists 99,000 or so clones, more than 80% occurring once. Sequencing was performed on CD4+ or CD8+ T cells sorted from blood, taken in a trial of the OX40 agonist ivuxolimab. All receptors come from an adult with an advanced solid tumor such as melanoma, head and neck, liver or kidney cancer.

This clone is a singleton in its sample. The V gene is TRBV27, the J gene TRBJ2-3; maybe TRBD2 (5 bases). Trimming pared 3 bases from V and 15 bases from J, leaving 28 bases between. In germline, CDR1 is MNHEY, CDR2 SMNVEV (reference sequence). The CDR3 is made up of 16 amino acids. The CDR3 bases are TGTGCCAGCAGTTTGAGCGGAAGAGTTAGCACAGATACCCCTTATTTT. Amino acid sequence: CASSLSGRVSTDTPYF.

The genes are TRBV19 and TRBJ2-7, with a possible D match to TRBD1 (6 bases). The germline V and J ends were trimmed by 2 bases and 3 bases, with 8 bases remaining between them. CDR3 size: 13 residues. CDR1 LNHDA and CDR2 SQIVND come from the germline V gene (reference sequence). Here the CDR3 reads CASSIRRGYEQYF. DNA for the CDR3: TGTGCCAGTAGTATACGCAGGGGCTACGAGCAGTACTTC. The full variable domain, completed using reference TRBV19 and TRBJ2-7, is DGGITQSPKYLFRKEGQNVTLSCEQNLNHDAMYWYRQDPGQGLRLIYYSQIVNDFQKGDIAEGYSVSREKKESFPLTVTSAQKNPTAFYLCASSIRRGYEQYFGPGTRLTVT.

The chain carries TRBV11-3 and TRBJ2-3; 7 nucleotides line up with TRBD1. J was trimmed by 4 bases and V by 6 bases; bases with no gene match: 4. CDR1 and CDR2 from the germline V gene are SGHNT and YENEEA. This CDR3 region has 13 residues. This CDR3 reads CASREGGPDTQYF. As DNA, the CDR3 is TGTGCCAGCAGGGAAGGGGGCCCAGATACGCAGTATTTT.

This chain links TRBV10-3 with TRBJ2-3; the match to TRBD1 covers 11 bases. The germline V gene has CDR1 ENHRY and CDR2 SYGVKD. This CDR3 spans 15 amino acids. V trimming: 6 bases; J trimming: 2 bases; junction bases outside the gene matches: 4. This chain's CDR3 is CAIRTGQGATDTQYF. CDR3 nucleotides: TGTGCCATCAGGACTGGACAGGGGGCCACAGATACGCAGTATTTT.

V usage is TRBV5-1 and J usage is TRBJ2-6; D ambiguous. This CDR3 is 15 amino acids long. Germline V gene sequence: CDR1 SGHRS, CDR2 YFSETQ. Trimming pared 4 bases from V and 0 bases from J, leaving 8 bases between. The CDR3 spells CASSPAGSGANVLTF. CDR3 in DNA: TGCGCCAGCAGCCCCGCCGGCTCTGGGGCCAACGTCCTGACTTTC. Using reference TRBV5-1 and TRBJ2-6 for the parts outside the CDR3, the full variable domain is KAGVTQTPRYLIKTRGQQVTLSCSPISGHRSVSWYQQTPGQGLQFLFEYFSETQRNKGNFPGRFSGRQFSNSRSEMNVSTLELGDSALYLCASSPAGSGANVLTFGAGSRLTVL.

V gene TRBV5-1 combines with J gene TRBJ1-1, with D perhaps matching TRBD1 (5 bases). V lost 0 bases and J 0 bases, leaving 6 bases between the germline ends. The CDR3 consists of 14 residues. Germline CDR1 reads SGHRS; CDR2 reads YFSETQ. The CDR3 spells CASSLDRMNTEAFF. CDR3 DNA: TGCGCCAGCAGCTTGGACAGGATGAACACTGAAGCTTTCTTT.

The chain links TRBV5-6 to TRBJ2-7, with 10 positions matching TRBD1. Germline CDR1 SGHDT, CDR2 YYEEEE. The J segment lost 0 bases and the V segment lost 5 bases, leaving 5 bases of the junction unmatched. The CDR3 consists of 15 residues. In DNA, the CDR3 is TGTGCCAGCAGTTCCGGGACAGGGGACTCCTACGAGCAGTACTTC. Its translation is CASSSGTGDSYEQYF.

This clone was observed once. J is TRBJ2-1 and V is TRBV5-1, with D possibly being TRBD2 (6 bases). There are 14 residues in the CDR3. With 5 bases removed from V and 1 base from J, the gap between germline ends came to 10 bases. Germline V gene sequence: CDR1 SGHRS, CDR2 YFSETQ. CDR3 protein: CASRTGVSYNEQFF. Here the CDR3 DNA reads TGCGCCAGCAGAACGGGGGTTTCCTACAATGAGCAGTTCTTC.

The chain is built from TRBV7-2 and TRBJ2-7; D uncertain. Deletions cut 4 bases from V and 0 bases from J, with 7 bases between. The CDR3 totals 13 residues. Germline CDR1 and CDR2: SGHTA and FQGNSA. In DNA, the CDR3 is TGTGCCAGCAGCTACCCGGGCTCCTACGAGCAGTACTTC. Protein: CASSYPGSYEQYF.

The sample holds one count of this clone. The chain employs TRBV5-1 and TRBJ1-5; D unresolved. V dropped 7 bases and J dropped 3 bases, with 11 bases sitting between them. Germline CDR1 reads SGHRS; CDR2 reads YFSETQ. The CDR3 runs to 13 residues. This chain's CDR3 is CASSPDPNQPQHF. In DNA, the CDR3 is TGCGCCAGCTCCCCTGACCCCAATCAGCCCCAGCATTTT.

CDR3 protein: CASSPPSHGGNQPQHF. As DNA, the CDR3 is TGTGCCAGCAGCCCCCCGTCTCACGGTGGCAATCAGCCCCAGCATTTT. The V and J genes are TRBV5-8 and TRBJ1-5; no clear D. Trimming cost V 4 bases and J 2 bases, with 16 bases left between them. The CDR3 consists of 16 residues. Looked up from germline, CDR1 is SGHTS and CDR2 is YDEGEE.